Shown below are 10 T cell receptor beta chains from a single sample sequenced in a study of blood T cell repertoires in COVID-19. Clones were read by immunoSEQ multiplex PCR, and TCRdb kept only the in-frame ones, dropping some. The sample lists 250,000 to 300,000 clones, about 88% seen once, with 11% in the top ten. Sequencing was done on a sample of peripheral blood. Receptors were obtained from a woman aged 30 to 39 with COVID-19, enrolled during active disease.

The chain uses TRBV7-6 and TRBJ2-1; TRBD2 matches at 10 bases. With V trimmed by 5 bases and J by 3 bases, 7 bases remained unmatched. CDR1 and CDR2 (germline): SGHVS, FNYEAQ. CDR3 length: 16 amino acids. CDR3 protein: CASSPRASGSYNEQFF. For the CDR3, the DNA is TGTGCCAGCAGCCCGAGGGCTAGCGGGAGCTACAATGAGCAGTTCTTC.

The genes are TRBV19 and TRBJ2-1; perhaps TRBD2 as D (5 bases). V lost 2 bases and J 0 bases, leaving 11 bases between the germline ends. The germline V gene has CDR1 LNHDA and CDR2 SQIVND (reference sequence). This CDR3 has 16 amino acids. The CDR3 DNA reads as TGTGCCAGTAGTATAAGTGGAGGTAGCTCCTACAATGAGCAGTTCTTC. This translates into CASSISGGSSYNEQFF. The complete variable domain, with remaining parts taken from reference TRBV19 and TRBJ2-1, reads DGGITQSPKYLFRKEGQNVTLSCEQNLNHDAMYWYRQDPGQGLRLIYYSQIVNDFQKGDIAEGYSVSREKKESFPLTVTSAQKNPTAFYLCASSISGGSSYNEQFFGPGTRLTVL.

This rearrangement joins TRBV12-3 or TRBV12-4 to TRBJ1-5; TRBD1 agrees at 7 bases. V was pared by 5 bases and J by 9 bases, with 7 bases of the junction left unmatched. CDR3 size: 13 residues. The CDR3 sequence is CASSETGLGPQHF. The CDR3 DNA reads TGTGCCAGCAGTGAGACAGGGCTGGGGCCCCAGCATTTT.

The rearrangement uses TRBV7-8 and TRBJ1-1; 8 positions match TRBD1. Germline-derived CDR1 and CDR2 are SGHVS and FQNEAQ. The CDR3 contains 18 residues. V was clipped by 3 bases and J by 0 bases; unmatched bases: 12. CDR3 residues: CASSFIIRQGRMNTEAFF. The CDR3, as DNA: TGTGCCAGCAGCTTTATTATTAGACAGGGGCGGATGAACACTGAAGCTTTCTTT.

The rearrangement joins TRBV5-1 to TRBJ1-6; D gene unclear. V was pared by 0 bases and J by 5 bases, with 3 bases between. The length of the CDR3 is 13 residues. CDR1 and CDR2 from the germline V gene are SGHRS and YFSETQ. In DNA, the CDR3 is TGCGCCAGCAGCTTGGCAAATAATTCACCCCTCCACTTT. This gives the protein CASSLANNSPLHF.

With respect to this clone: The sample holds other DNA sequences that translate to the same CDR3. CDR3 bases: TGTGCCAGCAGCCTCCGGGCCGGAGGGGAGACCCAGTACTTC. Translating gives CASSLRAGGETQYF. V and J are TRBV5-4 and TRBJ2-5, with D possibly TRBD2 on 6 matching bases. In germline, CDR1 is SGHNT, CDR2 YYREEE (reference sequence). The V end lost 4 bases, the J end lost 5 bases, and 15 bases lay between the germline ends. CDR3 size: 14 residues.

The CDR3: CASSYLAVSYEQYF. CDR3 sequence (DNA): TGTGCCAGCAGTTACCTGGCGGTCTCCTACGAGCAGTACTTC. The chain links TRBV6-2 or TRBV6-3 to TRBJ2-7; D is undetermined. The CDR3 runs to 14 residues. Trimming took 2 bases from V and 0 from J, leaving 8 bases between them. Germline V gene data show CDR1 as MNHEY and CDR2 as SVGEGT.

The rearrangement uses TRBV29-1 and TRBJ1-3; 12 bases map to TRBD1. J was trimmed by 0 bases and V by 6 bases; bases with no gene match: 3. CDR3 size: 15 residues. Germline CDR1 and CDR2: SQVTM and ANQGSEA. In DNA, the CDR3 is TGCAGCGTAGGGGACAGGGGGCCCTCTGGAAACACCATATATTTT. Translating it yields CSVGDRGPSGNTIYF.

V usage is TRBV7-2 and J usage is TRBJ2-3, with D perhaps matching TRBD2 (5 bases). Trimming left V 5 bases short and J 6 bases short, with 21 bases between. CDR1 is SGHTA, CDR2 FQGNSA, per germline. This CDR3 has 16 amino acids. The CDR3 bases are TGTGCCAGCAGCCCGCACCAGCGGACGACTGGGGATACGCAGTATTTT. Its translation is CASSPHQRTTGDTQYF.

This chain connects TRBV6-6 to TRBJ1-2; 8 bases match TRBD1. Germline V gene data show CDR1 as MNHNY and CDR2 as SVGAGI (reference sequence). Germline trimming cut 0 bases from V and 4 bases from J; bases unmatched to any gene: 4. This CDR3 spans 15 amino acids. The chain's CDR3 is CASSYSSGGSYGYTF. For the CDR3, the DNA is TGTGCCAGCAGTTACTCGTCAGGGGGCAGCTATGGCTACACCTTC.